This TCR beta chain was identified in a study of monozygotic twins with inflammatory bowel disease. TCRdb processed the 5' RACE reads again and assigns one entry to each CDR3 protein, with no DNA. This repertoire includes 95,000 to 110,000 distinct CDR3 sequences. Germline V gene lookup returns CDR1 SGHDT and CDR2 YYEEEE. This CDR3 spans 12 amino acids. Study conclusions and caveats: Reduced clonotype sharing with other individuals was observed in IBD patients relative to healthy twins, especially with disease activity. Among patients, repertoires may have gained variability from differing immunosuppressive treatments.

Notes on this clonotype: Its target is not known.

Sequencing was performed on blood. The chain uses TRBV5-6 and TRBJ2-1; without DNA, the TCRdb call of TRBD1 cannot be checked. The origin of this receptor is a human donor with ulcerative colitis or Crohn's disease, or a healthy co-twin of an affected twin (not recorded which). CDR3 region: CASSLGGPPVIF.